The text below deals with one T cell receptor beta chain. This sample is drawn from a study of blood T cell repertoires in COVID-19. For the study at large: Spain, Italy and the United States supplied samples that represented acute and convalescent COVID-19.

The CDR3 spans 15 residues. V lost 4 bases and J lost 1, with 13 bases in between. Germline loops: CDR1 SGHRS, CDR2 YFSETQ. This table comes from immunoSEQ multiplex PCR, and its TCRdb copy is limited to in-frame clones, with some not included. The sample lists around 250,000 clones; about four fifths were seen once. The sequence came from a man under 40 who had recovered from COVID-19. Sequenced: peripheral blood. The chain links TRBV5-1 to TRBJ2-3, with D possibly being TRBD2 (5 bases). This CDR3 reads CASSLSEPRTDTQYF. The CDR3 nucleotides read TGCGCCAGCAGCCTTAGCGAACCTCGCACAGATACGCAGTATTTT. The full variable domain, in which reference TRBV5-1 and TRBJ2-3 provide the parts outside the CDR3, is KAGVTQTPRYLIKTRGQQVTLSCSPISGHRSVSWYQQTPGQGLQFLFEYFSETQRNKGNFPGRFSGRQFSNSRSEMNVSTLELGDSALYLCASSLSEPRTDTQYFGPGTRLTVL.